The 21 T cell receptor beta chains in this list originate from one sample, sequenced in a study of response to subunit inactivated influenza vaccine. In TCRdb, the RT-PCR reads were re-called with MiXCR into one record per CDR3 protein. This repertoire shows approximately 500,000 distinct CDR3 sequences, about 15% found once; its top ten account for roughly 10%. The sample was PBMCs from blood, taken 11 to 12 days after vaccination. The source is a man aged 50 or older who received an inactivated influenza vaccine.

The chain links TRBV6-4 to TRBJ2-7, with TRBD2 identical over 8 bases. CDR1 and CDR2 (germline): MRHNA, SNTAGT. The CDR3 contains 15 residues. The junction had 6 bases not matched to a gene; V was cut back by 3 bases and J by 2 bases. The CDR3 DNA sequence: TGTGCCAGCAGTGAAGCGGGAGCCTCCCCCTACGAGCAGTACTTC. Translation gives CASSEAGASPYEQYF.

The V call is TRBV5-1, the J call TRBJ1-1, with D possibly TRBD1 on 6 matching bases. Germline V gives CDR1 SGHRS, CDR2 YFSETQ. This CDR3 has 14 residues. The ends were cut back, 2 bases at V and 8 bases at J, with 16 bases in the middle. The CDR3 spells CASSLPAGHQEAFF. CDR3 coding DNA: TGCGCCAGCAGCTTACCGGCGGGACACCAAGAAGCTTTCTTT.

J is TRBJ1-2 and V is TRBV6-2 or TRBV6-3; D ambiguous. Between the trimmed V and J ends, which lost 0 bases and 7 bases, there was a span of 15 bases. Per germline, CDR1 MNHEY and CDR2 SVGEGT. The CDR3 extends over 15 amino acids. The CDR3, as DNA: TGTGCCAGCAGTTACTCCGCGACTAACTTGGCTGGCTACACCTTC. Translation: CASSYSATNLAGYTF.

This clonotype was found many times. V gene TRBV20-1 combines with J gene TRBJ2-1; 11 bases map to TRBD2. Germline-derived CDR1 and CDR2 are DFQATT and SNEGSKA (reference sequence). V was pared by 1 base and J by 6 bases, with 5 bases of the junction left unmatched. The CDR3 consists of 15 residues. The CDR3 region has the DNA TGCAGTGCTAGAGGACTAGCGGGGAGGCGCAATGAGCAGTTCTTC. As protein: CSARGLAGRRNEQFF.

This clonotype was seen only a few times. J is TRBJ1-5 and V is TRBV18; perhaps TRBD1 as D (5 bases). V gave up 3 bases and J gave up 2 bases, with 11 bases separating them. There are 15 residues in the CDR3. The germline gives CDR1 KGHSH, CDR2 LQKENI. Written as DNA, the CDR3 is TGTGCCAGCTCACCCGCAGGGTATGGCAATCAGCCCCAGCATTTT. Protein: CASSPAGYGNQPQHF.

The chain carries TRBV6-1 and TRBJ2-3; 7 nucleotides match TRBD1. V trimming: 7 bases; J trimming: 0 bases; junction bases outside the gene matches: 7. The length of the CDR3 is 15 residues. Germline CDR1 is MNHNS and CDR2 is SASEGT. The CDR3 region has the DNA TGTGCCAGCACCGACAGGGAGCTAAGCACAGATACGCAGTATTTT. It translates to CASTDRELSTDTQYF.

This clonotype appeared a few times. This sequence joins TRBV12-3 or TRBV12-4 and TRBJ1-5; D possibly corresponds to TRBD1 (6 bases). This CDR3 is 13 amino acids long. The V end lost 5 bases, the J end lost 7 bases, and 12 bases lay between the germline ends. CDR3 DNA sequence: TGTGCCAGCAGTCACGGGGGGGGCCAGCCCCAGCATTTT. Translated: CASSHGGGQPQHF.

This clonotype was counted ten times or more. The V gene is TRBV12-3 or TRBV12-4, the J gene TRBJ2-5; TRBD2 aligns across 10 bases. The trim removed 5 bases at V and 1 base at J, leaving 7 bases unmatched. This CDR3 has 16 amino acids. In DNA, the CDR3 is TGTGCCAGCAGTCCAAGACTAGCGGGTACCCAAGAGACCCAGTACTTC. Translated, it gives CASSPRLAGTQETQYF.

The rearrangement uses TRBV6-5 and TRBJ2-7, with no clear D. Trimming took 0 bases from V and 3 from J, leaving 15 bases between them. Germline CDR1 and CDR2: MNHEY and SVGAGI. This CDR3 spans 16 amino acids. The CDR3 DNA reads TGTGCCAGCAGTTACTCGCTTCGGATTAGGGACTACGAGCAGTACTTC. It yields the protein CASSYSLRIRDYEQYF.

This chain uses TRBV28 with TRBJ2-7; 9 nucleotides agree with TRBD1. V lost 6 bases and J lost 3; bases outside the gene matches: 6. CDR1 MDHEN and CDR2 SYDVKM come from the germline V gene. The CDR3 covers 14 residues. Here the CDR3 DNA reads TGTGCCAGCAGGGGGACAGGGAGAGGCTACGAGCAGTACTTC. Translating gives CASRGTGRGYEQYF.

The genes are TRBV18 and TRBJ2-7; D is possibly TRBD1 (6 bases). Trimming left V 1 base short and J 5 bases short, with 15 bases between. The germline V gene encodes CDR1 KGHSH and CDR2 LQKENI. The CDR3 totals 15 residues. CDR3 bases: TGTGCCAGCTCACCACTACCCCAGGGGTTCGACGAGCAGTACTTC. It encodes CASSPLPQGFDEQYF.

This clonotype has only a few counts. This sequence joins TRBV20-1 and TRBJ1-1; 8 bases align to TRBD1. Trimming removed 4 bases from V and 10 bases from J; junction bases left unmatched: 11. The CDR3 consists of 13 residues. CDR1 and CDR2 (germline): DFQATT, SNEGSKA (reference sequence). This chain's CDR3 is CSAKDRGNRPAFF. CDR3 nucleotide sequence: TGCAGTGCTAAAGACAGGGGTAATCGGCCAGCTTTCTTT.

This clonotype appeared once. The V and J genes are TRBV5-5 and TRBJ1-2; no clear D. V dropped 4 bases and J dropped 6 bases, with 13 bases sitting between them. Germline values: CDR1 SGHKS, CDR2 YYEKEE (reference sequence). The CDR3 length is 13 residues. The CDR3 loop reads CASSRFSPDGYTF. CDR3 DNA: TGTGCCAGCAGCCGCTTCTCCCCCGATGGCTACACCTTC.

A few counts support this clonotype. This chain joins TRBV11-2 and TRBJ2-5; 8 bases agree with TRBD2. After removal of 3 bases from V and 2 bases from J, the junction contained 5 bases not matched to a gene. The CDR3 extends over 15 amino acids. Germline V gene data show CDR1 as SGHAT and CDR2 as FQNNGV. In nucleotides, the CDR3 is TGTGCCAGCAGCTTGTACAGCGGGGGTCAAGAGACCCAGTACTTC. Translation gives CASSLYSGGQETQYF.

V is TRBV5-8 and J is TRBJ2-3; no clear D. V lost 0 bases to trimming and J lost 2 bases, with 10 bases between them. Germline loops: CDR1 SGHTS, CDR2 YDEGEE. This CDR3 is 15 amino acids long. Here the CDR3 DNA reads TGTGCCAGCAGCTTGGCGGCAGGTATCACAGATACGCAGTATTTT. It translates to CASSLAAGITDTQYF.

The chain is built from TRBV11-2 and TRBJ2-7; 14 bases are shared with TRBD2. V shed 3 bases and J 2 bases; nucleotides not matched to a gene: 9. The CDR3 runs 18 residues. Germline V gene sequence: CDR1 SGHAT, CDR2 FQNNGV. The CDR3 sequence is CASSFTGLAGGRAYEQYF. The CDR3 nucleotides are TGTGCCAGCAGCTTCACAGGACTAGCGGGAGGAAGGGCCTACGAGCAGTACTTC.

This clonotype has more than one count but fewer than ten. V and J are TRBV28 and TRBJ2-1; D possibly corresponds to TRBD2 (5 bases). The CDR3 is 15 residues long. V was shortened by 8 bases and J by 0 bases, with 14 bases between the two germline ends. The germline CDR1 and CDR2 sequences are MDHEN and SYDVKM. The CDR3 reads CASPPLSVSYNEQFF. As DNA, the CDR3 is TGTGCCAGCCCTCCTCTTAGCGTCTCCTACAATGAGCAGTTCTTC.

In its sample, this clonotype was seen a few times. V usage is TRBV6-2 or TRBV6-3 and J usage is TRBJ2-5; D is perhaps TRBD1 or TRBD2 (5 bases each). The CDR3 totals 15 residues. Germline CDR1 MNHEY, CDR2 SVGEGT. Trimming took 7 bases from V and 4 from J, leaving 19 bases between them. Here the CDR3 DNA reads TGTGCCAGCAATCGACCCCCCGGGGCATCAGAGACCCAGTACTTC. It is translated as CASNRPPGASETQYF.

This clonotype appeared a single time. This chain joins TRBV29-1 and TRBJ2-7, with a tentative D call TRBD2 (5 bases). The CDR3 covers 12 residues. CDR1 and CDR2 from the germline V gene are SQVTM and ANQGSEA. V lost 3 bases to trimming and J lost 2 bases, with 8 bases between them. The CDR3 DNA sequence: TGCAGCGTTGAGTCGGGAACCTACGAGCAGTACTTC. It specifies CSVESGTYEQYF.

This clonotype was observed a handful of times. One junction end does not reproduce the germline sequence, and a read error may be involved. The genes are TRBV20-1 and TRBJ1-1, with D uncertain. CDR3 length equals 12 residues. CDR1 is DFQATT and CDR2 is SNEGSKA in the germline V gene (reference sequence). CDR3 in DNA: TGCAGCGCTACGGGCGGAAACACTGAAGCTTTCTTT. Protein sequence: CSATGGNTEAFF.

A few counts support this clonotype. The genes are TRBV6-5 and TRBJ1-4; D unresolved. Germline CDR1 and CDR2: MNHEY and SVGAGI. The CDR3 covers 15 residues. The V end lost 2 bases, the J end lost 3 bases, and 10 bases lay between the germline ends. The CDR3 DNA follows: TGTGCCAGCAGTTACGGTGGACCGCCTAATGAAAAACTGTTTTTT. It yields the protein CASSYGGPPNEKLFF.